This T cell receptor beta chain was found in a study of T cells after somatic rescue of genetic block. There are 12 residues in the CDR3. V dropped 5 bases and J dropped 0 bases, with 5 bases sitting between them. The germline gives CDR1 SGHKS, CDR2 YYEKEE (reference sequence). TCRdb keeps only in-frame clones here, not all; method: immunoSEQ multiplex PCR. The sample shows under 150,000 clones, 90% to 95% of them seen only once. Sample: peripheral blood mononuclear cells (PBMCs). This TCR came from a young woman. The chain has TRBV5-5 and TRBJ1-1; D remains ambiguous. The CDR3 loop reads CASRLVNTEAFF. The CDR3 nucleotides are TGTGCCAGCAGACTGGTGAACACTGAAGCTTTCTTT.